This T cell receptor (beta chain) appears in the sequencing data of a study of identical twins (dated by TCRdb to about 2016). About the full investigation: The study deep-sequenced TCR alpha and beta repertoires from monozygotic twins, unrelated adults of various ages and cord blood to test whether fetal clonotypes persist. Replicate twin experiments were performed at different times using different library preparation protocols to rule out contamination. Findings and caveats that apply to the study as a whole: In monozygotic twins, out-of-frame TCR alpha sharing was systematically underestimated by recombination models, although the models agreed with sharing between unrelated individuals. The excess sharing between twins in beta out-of-frame sequences was weaker because fewer shared sequences reduced the signal-to-noise ratio. Because the same donors could not be followed over many years, the conclusions depended on cross-sectional statistical analysis. Invariant T cells such as MAIT and iNKT could partly confound zero-insertion analyses, although diverse VJ usage argued against such confounding for most clonotypes. Compared with coincidental sharing between unrelated individuals, out-of-frame TCR alpha sequences shared between twins showed an excess of sequences with low generation probability. Fewer insertions were carried by abundant cord blood beta clonotypes; a weaker similar trend was observed in young adult naive repertoires, while no such trend was observed in memory repertoires.

Library creation used 5' RACE. TCRdb records Illumina HiSeq 2000 as the sequencer. Template switching added a universal primer binding site, and the final cDNA carried a unique molecular identifier that allowed TCR cDNA molecules to be counted accurately. First-strand cDNA for TCR alpha and beta chains was synthesized from specific primers in the conserved constant-segment region. To control for contamination, every cDNA library carried two barcodes: a SMART-Mk sample barcode plus Illumina barcodes. TruSeq adapter sequences and Illumina sample barcodes were added in two successive PCR steps. Sequencing of the TCR alpha and beta cDNA libraries was done on the Illumina HiSeq platform using custom primers. The study's processing was this. Raw reads were processed with MiGEC to extract unique molecular identifiers, and MiXCR was used to determine CDR3 positions. Recombination models were inferred per individual with the repgenHMM and IGoR tools using an EM algorithm. The analysis of shared clonotypes was done with the tcR package in R, with sharing normalized by the product of cloneset sizes. Out-of-frame nonproductive sequences were analyzed to study raw recombination free of thymic and clonal selection effects. Clones were called with MiXCR by TCRdb after fastp trimmed the public reads at Q25, and only in-frame beta chains were retained. Identical CDR3 proteins give one entry, which carries the most common genes and DNA. The V and J calls shown here were made by TCRdb, not taken from the authors' results. Across this sample there are approximately 590,000 distinct CDR3 sequences, with over 8.5% seen only once. The top ten clones comprise roughly 3% of the sample.

All donors were healthy Caucasians. Three pairs of female monozygotic twins, all aged about 18 to 30 years, were included in the twin cohort. The RNA used for TCR libraries was isolated from peripheral blood mononuclear cells. The germline V gene (reference sequence) yields DFQATT for CDR1 and SNEGSKA for CDR2. From cysteine to phenylalanine, the CDR3 is 16 amino acids long. Only the CDR3 DNA is retained, 48 bases long and in frame from the first base. For this clonotype: Its antigen is unknown. A read error may account for a junction end that differs from germline.

These data also formed part of another study, on yellow fever vaccine responses in identical twins. Per that second paper: The T cell response to vaccination in identical twins was reported by the authors to appear partly convergent and partly personalized. The study precisely tracked vaccine-responding T cell clones in identical twins.

The clonotype comes from a young woman in good health. The sample taken for sequencing was PBMCs. The rearrangement joined TRBV20-1 to TRBJ2-7; TRBD2 aligns with 9 central bases. The sequenced DNA is TGCTGTGCTAGAGGTCGAGGACGGCTAGCGGGACGCGAGCAGTACTTC. Its product reads: CCARGRGRLAGREQYF.